This T cell receptor (beta chain) appears in the sequencing data of a study of blood T cell repertoires in COVID-19. As for the study in general: The United States, Italy and Spain were the sources of the acute and convalescent COVID-19 samples.

In the source study's methods: Reference gene primer amplification yielded estimated nucleated cell counts. The protocol was immunoSEQ multiplex PCR, while the TCRdb copy is restricted to in-frame clones and leaves out a portion. That table is the source of V, J and clone size, and D and trimming were worked out from the DNA. The repertoire holds around 99,000 clones, with 75% to 85% as singletons. This CDR3 has 12 residues. V was trimmed by 2 bases and J by 6 bases, leaving 8 bases between them. Germline V gene data show CDR1 as MNHEY and CDR2 as SVGAGI. The clonotype was recovered from an elderly woman with active or convalescent COVID-19. J is TRBJ2-7 and V is TRBV6-5, with D possibly matching TRBD2 (5 bases). The sample consisted of peripheral blood. The CDR3 here is CASSYPRGEQYF. As DNA, the CDR3 is TGTGCCAGCAGTTACCCCCGGGGCGAGCAGTACTTC.